A selection of T cell receptor beta chains follows, all from one sample in a study of vaccination and CD4 T cells after COVID-19. TCRdb reprocessed the PCR reads via MiXCR and lists one record per CDR3 protein. The sample holds 20,000 to 30,000 distinct CDR3 sequences, around 62% seen once. These receptors have no identified antigens. What was sequenced was CD4+ T cells from blood, cultured in vitro. Receptor source: a human donor who had recovered from COVID-19. CDR3s include the opening cysteine and the closing phenylalanine or tryptophan. Each record gives: D gene, clone size, J gene, V gene, CDR3 protein, CDR3 DNA. A D gene is named only where the DNA matches it firmly. Size tells how often a clone was seen (once, few, many) or the class of an expanded clone, and some rows leave it out.

d_call: TRBD1; clone_size: NA; j_call: TRBJ1-2; v_call: TRBV7-3; cdr3_aa: CASRPNRGGDGYTF; cdr3_nt: TGTGCCAGCAGACCGAACAGGGGTGGGGATGGCTACACCTTC
d_call: TRBD1; clone_size: few; j_call: TRBJ1-2; v_call: TRBV10-1; cdr3_aa: CASSEDRAYGYTF; cdr3_nt: TGCGCCAGCAGTGAAGACAGGGCCTATGGCTACACCTTC
d_call: TRBD1; clone_size: NA; j_call: TRBJ1-1; v_call: TRBV6-1; cdr3_aa: CASRISGTGGIEAFF; cdr3_nt: TGTGCCAGCAGGATATCCGGGACAGGGGGCATTGAAGCTTTCTTT
d_call: TRBD2; clone_size: NA; j_call: TRBJ2-2; v_call: TRBV7-2; cdr3_aa: CASSSSGTNTGELFF; cdr3_nt: TGTGCCAGCAGCTCTAGCGGGACGAACACCGGGGAGCTGTTTTTT
d_call: NA; clone_size: NA; j_call: TRBJ1-1; v_call: TRBV27; cdr3_aa: CASSISGTANTEAFF; cdr3_nt: TGTGCCAGCAGTATCTCCGGGACCGCGAACACTGAAGCTTTCTTT
d_call: TRBD1; clone_size: NA; j_call: TRBJ2-7; v_call: TRBV6-2/TRBV6-3; cdr3_aa: CASGGRTGWYEQYF; cdr3_nt: TGTGCCAGCGGGGGTAGGACAGGTTGGTACGAGCAGTACTTC
d_call: NA; clone_size: few; j_call: TRBJ1-5; v_call: TRBV19; cdr3_aa: CASSIRAGSNQPQHF; cdr3_nt: TGTGCCAGTAGTATTCGTGCAGGGAGCAATCAGCCCCAGCATTTT
d_call: TRBD2; clone_size: NA; j_call: TRBJ2-2; v_call: TRBV7-9; cdr3_aa: CASSLAGGSGELFF; cdr3_nt: TGTGCCAGCAGCTTAGCGGGAGGGTCCGGGGAGCTGTTTTTT
d_call: TRBD1; clone_size: few; j_call: TRBJ1-2; v_call: TRBV5-1; cdr3_aa: CASSQDGDSYGYTF; cdr3_nt: TGCGCCAGCAGCCAGGACGGGGACAGCTATGGCTACACCTTC
d_call: NA; clone_size: NA; j_call: TRBJ2-2; v_call: TRBV7-2; cdr3_aa: CASSTLLGGRAGELFF; cdr3_nt: TGTGCCAGCAGCACCCTACTGGGGGGGCGGGCCGGGGAGCTGTTTTTT
d_call: NA; clone_size: NA; j_call: TRBJ1-1; v_call: TRBV6-1; cdr3_aa: CASSDFGGPGF; cdr3_nt: TGTGCCAGCAGTGACTTTGGGGGGCCGGGTTTT
d_call: TRBD1; clone_size: NA; j_call: TRBJ2-7; v_call: TRBV27; cdr3_aa: CASSLNWDRIYEQYF; cdr3_nt: TGTGCCAGCAGTTTAAACTGGGACAGGATCTACGAGCAGTACTTC
d_call: TRBD1; clone_size: NA; j_call: TRBJ1-4; v_call: TRBV28; cdr3_aa: CASKGQLNEKLFF; cdr3_nt: TGTGCCAGCAAGGGACAGCTCAATGAAAAACTGTTTTTT
d_call: NA; clone_size: NA; j_call: TRBJ1-5; v_call: TRBV6-1; cdr3_aa: CASSDRGERQPQHF; cdr3_nt: TGTGCCAGCAGTGACAGGGGAGAAAGACAGCCCCAGCATTTT
d_call: TRBD2; clone_size: NA; j_call: TRBJ2-7; v_call: TRBV19; cdr3_aa: CASSMGLASQPYEQYF; cdr3_nt: TGTGCCAGTAGTATGGGACTAGCCTCCCAACCCTACGAGCAGTACTTC
d_call: TRBD1; clone_size: NA; j_call: TRBJ1-5; v_call: TRBV12-3/TRBV12-4; cdr3_aa: CASSFRAGTGVKQPQHF; cdr3_nt: TGTGCCAGCAGTTTTCGGGCCGGGACAGGGGTCAAACAGCCCCAGCATTTT
d_call: TRBD2; clone_size: NA; j_call: TRBJ2-7; v_call: TRBV20-1; cdr3_aa: CSAGTSGKYEQYF; cdr3_nt: TGCAGTGCTGGGACTAGCGGGAAATACGAGCAGTACTTC
d_call: NA; clone_size: NA; j_call: TRBJ1-5; v_call: TRBV19; cdr3_aa: CASSRKSYSNQPQHF; cdr3_nt: TGTGCCAGTAGTAGAAAGAGCTATAGCAATCAGCCCCAGCATTTT
d_call: NA; clone_size: NA; j_call: TRBJ2-2; v_call: TRBV7-2; cdr3_aa: CASSLGGGTRTGELFF; cdr3_nt: TGTGCCAGCAGCTTAGGGGGCGGGACTCGGACCGGGGAGCTGTTTTTT
d_call: NA; clone_size: NA; j_call: TRBJ1-5; v_call: TRBV6-5; cdr3_aa: CASSLIADGQPQHF; cdr3_nt: TGTGCCAGCAGTTTAATAGCCGATGGGCAGCCCCAGCATTTT
d_call: NA; clone_size: NA; j_call: TRBJ1-1; v_call: TRBV6-1; cdr3_aa: CASSEEVGRPGTEAFF; cdr3_nt: TGTGCCAGCAGTGAAGAGGTTGGCAGGCCAGGGACTGAAGCTTTCTTT
d_call: NA; clone_size: NA; j_call: TRBJ1-1; v_call: TRBV19; cdr3_aa: CASSIGQMNTEAFF; cdr3_nt: TGTGCCAGTAGTATTGGCCAAATGAACACTGAAGCTTTCTTT
d_call: TRBD1; clone_size: NA; j_call: TRBJ1-1; v_call: TRBV7-2; cdr3_aa: CASSSRTGRRTEAFF; cdr3_nt: TGTGCCAGCAGCTCTCGGACAGGGAGGAGGACTGAAGCTTTCTTT
d_call: NA; clone_size: once; j_call: TRBJ1-1; v_call: TRBV12-3/TRBV12-4; cdr3_aa: CASSLVSTEAFF; cdr3_nt: TGTGCCAGCAGTTTGGTGAGCACTGAAGCTTTCTTT
d_call: NA; clone_size: NA; j_call: TRBJ2-3; v_call: TRBV24-1; cdr3_aa: CATSDRYRAADTQYF; cdr3_nt: TGTGCCACCAGTGATCGATACAGGGCGGCAGATACGCAGTATTTT
d_call: NA; clone_size: NA; j_call: TRBJ1-5; v_call: TRBV20-1; cdr3_aa: CSARVWVGSNQPQHF; cdr3_nt: TGCAGTGCTAGAGTTTGGGTTGGCAGCAATCAGCCCCAGCATTTT
d_call: NA; clone_size: once; j_call: TRBJ2-7; v_call: TRBV19; cdr3_aa: CASSIPGQSSYEQYF; cdr3_nt: TGTGCCAGTAGTATACCAGGGCAAAGCTCCTACGAGCAGTACTTC
d_call: NA; clone_size: NA; j_call: TRBJ2-7; v_call: TRBV12-3/TRBV12-4; cdr3_aa: CASSLLGVAYEQYF; cdr3_nt: TGTGCCAGCAGTTTGCTTGGGGTAGCCTACGAGCAGTACTTC
d_call: NA; clone_size: few; j_call: TRBJ1-1; v_call: TRBV24-1; cdr3_aa: CATSPSRGTEAFF; cdr3_nt: TGTGCCACCAGCCCTAGTAGGGGTACTGAAGCTTTCTTT
d_call: TRBD2; clone_size: NA; j_call: TRBJ2-5; v_call: TRBV19; cdr3_aa: CASSKALAGGQETQYF; cdr3_nt: TGTGCCAGTAGTAAGGCACTAGCGGGGGGACAAGAGACCCAGTACTTC
d_call: NA; clone_size: few; j_call: TRBJ2-4; v_call: TRBV7-2; cdr3_aa: CASSPGPLAKNIQYF; cdr3_nt: TGTGCCAGCAGCCCGGGACCGCTAGCCAAAAACATTCAGTACTTC
d_call: NA; clone_size: NA; j_call: TRBJ1-6; v_call: TRBV7-2; cdr3_aa: CASSFYGLDSPQYNSPLHF; cdr3_nt: TGTGCCAGCAGCTTTTACGGTTTAGACAGCCCTCAATATAATTCACCCCTCCACTTT
d_call: NA; clone_size: NA; j_call: TRBJ1-1; v_call: TRBV6-5; cdr3_aa: CASSYTDNTEAFF; cdr3_nt: TGTGCCAGCAGTTACACAGACAACACTGAAGCTTTCTTT
d_call: TRBD2; clone_size: few; j_call: TRBJ2-1; v_call: TRBV20-1; cdr3_aa: CSASSGGPNEQFF; cdr3_nt: TGCAGTGCCTCGAGCGGGGGCCCCAATGAGCAGTTCTTC
d_call: NA; clone_size: NA; j_call: TRBJ1-5; v_call: TRBV12-3/TRBV12-4; cdr3_aa: CASNREGNQPQHF; cdr3_nt: TGTGCCAGCAACAGGGAGGGCAATCAGCCCCAGCATTTT